The clone carrying this TCR beta chain has just a few counts. What it recognizes is unknown. Germline values: CDR1 MNHEY, CDR2 SVGEGT. This CDR3 spans 14 amino acids. V lost 4 bases and J lost 1, with 10 bases in between. This sample is drawn from a study of early T cells in non-severe SARS-CoV-2 infection. Study in general: The input, bulk RNA from unsorted whole blood, was sequenced, and chains were unpaired. Study conclusions and caveats: Matches to VDJdb favored anti-spike CD8 responses and missed private and CD4 specificities.

Researchers tagged individual cDNA molecules with unique molecular identifiers. TCRdb analysed the 5' RACE reads with MiXCR anew, one entry per CDR3 protein. The table includes about 77,000 distinct CDR3 sequences, approximately 15% detected once. This clonotype was obtained from an adult who was a healthcare worker with PCR-confirmed SARS-CoV-2 infection or an uninfected control (not recorded which). The chain carries TRBV6-2 or TRBV6-3 and TRBJ1-1, with D unresolved. Sequencing was carried out using whole blood. The CDR3 bases are TGTGCCAGCAGTTCCGTCGGACGGAACACTGAAGCTTTCTTT. This translates into CASSSVGRNTEAFF.